The 32 T cell receptor beta chains below were found in one sample sequenced in a study of cytomegalovirus exposure and HLA in healthy donors. Amplification used 60 Vbeta primers and 13 Jbeta primers. Sequencing used immunoSEQ multiplex PCR; TCRdb keeps in-frame clones, though not all of them. This repertoire shows some 85,000 clones, approximately 84% found once; its top ten account for approximately 2.3%. Sequencing used PBMCs. These receptors were collected from a man in his late teens or twenties in good health and CMV-seronegative.

V gene TRBV18 combines with J gene TRBJ2-1; D may be TRBD2 (7 bases). The germline V gene has CDR1 KGHSH and CDR2 LQKENI. CDR3 length: 18 amino acids. With 1 base removed from V and 2 bases from J, the gap between germline ends came to 18 bases. This CDR3 reads CASSPRGAGAGAYNEQFF. In DNA, the CDR3 is TGTGCCAGCTCACCACGAGGTGCGGGGGCAGGGGCCTACAATGAGCAGTTCTTC.

J is TRBJ1-1 and V is TRBV28, with 7 bases identical to TRBD1. Germline trimming cut 9 bases from V and 7 bases from J; bases unmatched to any gene: 8. Germline loops: CDR1 MDHEN, CDR2 SYDVKM. This CDR3 spans 12 amino acids. CDR3 bases: TGTGCCAGTGAATCCAGGGGGAGTGAAGCTTTCTTT. Protein: CASESRGSEAFF.

This clone was observed a handful of times. This chain links TRBV6-1 with TRBJ2-7, with 7 bases fitting TRBD2. After removal of 4 bases from V and 5 bases from J, the junction contained 8 bases not matched to a gene. CDR1 MNHNS and CDR2 SASEGT come from the germline V gene. CDR3 size: 14 residues. The CDR3 spells CASSVGWEGNEQYF. The CDR3 coding sequence is TGTGCCAGCAGTGTCGGGTGGGAGGGCAACGAGCAGTACTTC.

This chain connects TRBV5-1 to TRBJ2-2; 13 bases fit TRBD2. The V and J ends lost 4 bases and 4 bases, in that order; junction bases with no gene match: 7. CDR1 is SGHRS and CDR2 is YFSETQ in the germline V gene. CDR3 length equals 17 residues. The CDR3 loop reads CASSLGTSGTLTGELFF. CDR3 coding DNA: TGCGCCAGCAGCCTCGGGACTAGCGGGACCCTCACCGGGGAGCTGTTTTTT.

The rearrangement joins TRBV7-8 to TRBJ1-2; 9 bases match TRBD1. From germline, CDR1 is SGHVS and CDR2 FQNEAQ. With 6 bases clipped from V and 6 bases from J, the junction kept 5 bases outside the gene matches. The CDR3 sequence is 13 residues long. DNA of the CDR3: TGTGCCAGCAGAGAGACAGGGGGGGATGGCTACACCTTC. Amino acid sequence: CASRETGGDGYTF.

J is TRBJ2-3 and V is TRBV7-3; no clear D. The CDR3 runs to 13 residues. Germline CDR1 is SGHTA and CDR2 is FQGTGA. V shed 3 bases and J shed 2 bases, with 6 bases lying between them. CDR3 amino acids: CASSFSSTDTQYF. The CDR3 DNA is TGTGCCAGCAGCTTTTCCTCCACAGATACGCAGTATTTT.

The J gene is TRBJ1-1, the V gene TRBV7-2; D remains ambiguous. CDR3 length: 13 amino acids. V was shortened by 5 bases and J by 1 base, with 8 bases between the two germline ends. Germline V CDR1 and CDR2: SGHTA, FQGNSA. The CDR3: CASSVNWNTEAFF. In DNA form, the CDR3 reads TGTGCCAGCAGCGTAAACTGGAACACTGAAGCTTTCTTT.

This rearrangement joins TRBV25-1 to TRBJ2-3; a possible D gene is TRBD1 (8 bases). Trimming stripped 2 bases from V and 1 base from J, with 19 bases between. The CDR3 totals 18 residues. Germline assignment: CDR1 MGHDK and CDR2 SYGVNS. The CDR3 DNA is TGTGCCAGCAGTGAACTCAAGGGAGCGGGACAGGGCACAGATACGCAGTATTTT. This gives the protein CASSELKGAGQGTDTQYF.

As regards this clone: The junction departs from the called germline gene at one end, perhaps through a read error. The V call is TRBV7-9, the J call TRBJ2-3; D uncertain. Germline V gives CDR1 SEHNR, CDR2 FQNEAQ (reference sequence). CDR3 length: 12 amino acids. This CDR3 reads CSSRPPGDTQYF. The CDR3 region has the DNA TGTTCCAGCAGGCCTCCCGGTGATACGCAGTATTTT. Full variable domain (rest looked up from reference TRBV7-9 and TRBJ2-3): DTGVSQNPRHKITKRGQNVTFRCDPISEHNRLYWYRQTLGQGPEFLTYFQNEAQLEKSRLLSDRFSAERPKGSFSTLEIQRTEQGDSAMYLCSSRPPGDTQYFGPGTRLTVL.

This clone turned up a few times. The gene calls are TRBV4-3 and TRBJ1-5; D is uncertain. The CDR3 consists of 18 residues. The germline V gene encodes CDR1 LGHNA and CDR2 YSLEER. V was pared by 0 bases and J by 2 bases, with 17 bases between. CDR3 sequence: CASSQEVVGWGGNQPQHF. In DNA, the CDR3 is TGCGCCAGCAGCCAAGAGGTCGTCGGATGGGGAGGCAATCAGCCCCAGCATTTT.

The chain couples TRBV28 to TRBJ1-3; D is possibly TRBD1 (5 bases). There are 14 residues in the CDR3. V lost 6 bases and J 6 bases, leaving 15 bases between the germline ends. Germline loops: CDR1 MDHEN, CDR2 SYDVKM. CDR3 loop: CASRVVQGTNTIYF. The DNA of the CDR3 is TGTGCCAGCAGGGTGGTCCAGGGAACAAACACCATATATTTT.

This chain joins TRBV9 and TRBJ2-5; D unclear. The CDR3 totals 15 residues. Trimming pared 1 base from V and 5 bases from J, leaving 15 bases between. Germline V gives CDR1 SGDLS, CDR2 YYNGEE. CDR3 nucleotides: TGTGCCAGCAGCGTAAGCTCCCTTACCCGCGAGACCCAGTACTTC. Amino acids: CASSVSSLTRETQYF.

This clone appeared a single time. The chain combines TRBV5-6 with TRBJ2-1; the D gene is possibly TRBD2 (6 bases). This CDR3 contains 15 residues. Germline lookup yields CDR1 SGHDT and CDR2 YYEEEE. V lost 2 bases and J lost 6, with 15 bases in between. This chain's CDR3 is CASSFDGRFGNEQFF. The CDR3 region has the DNA TGTGCCAGCAGCTTCGACGGGAGATTTGGCAATGAGCAGTTCTTC.

The chain carries TRBV4-3 and TRBJ1-6; TRBD1 matches 10 bases. Germline V gives CDR1 LGHNA, CDR2 YSLEER. Trimming removed 7 bases from V and 8 bases from J; junction bases left unmatched: 8. The CDR3 extends over 15 amino acids. This CDR3 is CASKQTGGSYSPLHF. In DNA form, the CDR3 reads TGCGCCAGCAAACAGACAGGGGGCAGTTATTCACCCCTCCACTTT.

In regard to this clone: Other DNA sequences from this sample encode an identical CDR3 as well. The chain employs TRBV7-3 and TRBJ1-5; D is perhaps TRBD1 (5 bases). The CDR3 is made up of 13 amino acids. Trimming took 4 bases from V and 6 from J, leaving 10 bases between them. Germline loops: CDR1 SGHTA, CDR2 FQGTGA. The CDR3 spells CASSSRVGQPQHF. DNA of the CDR3: TGTGCCAGCAGCTCCAGGGTGGGTCAGCCCCAGCATTTT.

The rearrangement links TRBV10-1 to TRBJ2-7, with TRBD2 identical over 10 bases. The CDR3 extends over 14 amino acids. Germline CDR1 WNHNN, CDR2 SYGVQD (reference sequence). The J segment lost 6 bases and the V segment lost 3 bases, leaving 5 bases of the junction unmatched. The CDR3 coding sequence is TGCGCCAGCAGTGATGCCGGGACTAGCGTCGAGCAGTACTTC. Translation: CASSDAGTSVEQYF.

CDR3 sequence reads: CASSPWEAQETQYF. CDR3 in DNA: TGTGCCAGCTCACCTTGGGAGGCCCAAGAGACCCAGTACTTC. This chain uses TRBV18 with TRBJ2-5, with D possibly being TRBD2 (6 bases). Germline V gene lookup returns CDR1 KGHSH and CDR2 LQKENI. The V and J ends lost 3 bases and 1 base respectively, with 9 bases between them. CDR3 length: 14 amino acids.

V gene TRBV25-1 combines with J gene TRBJ1-1, with TRBD1 identical over 7 bases. With V trimmed by 4 bases and J by 0 bases, 5 bases remained unmatched. There are 15 residues in the CDR3. Germline values: CDR1 MGHDK, CDR2 SYGVNS. In DNA form, the CDR3 reads TGTGCCAGCAGTGGTCTAGGGGGCATGAACACTGAAGCTTTCTTT. Protein product: CASSGLGGMNTEAFF. The full variable domain, in which reference TRBV25-1 and TRBJ1-1 provide the parts outside the CDR3, is EADIYQTPRYLVIGTGKKITLECSQTMGHDKMYWYQQDPGMELHLIHYSYGVNSTEKGDLSSESTVSRIRTEHFPLTLESARPSHTSQYLCASSGLGGMNTEAFFGQGTRLTVV.

This chain joins TRBV4-1 and TRBJ2-7; 11 bases agree with TRBD2. From germline, CDR1 is MGHRA and CDR2 YSYEKL. J gave up 2 bases and V 0 bases, and 6 bases lay outside the gene matches. CDR3 length equals 17 residues. In nucleotides, the CDR3 is TGCGCCAGCAGCCAAGATGCCGGGACTAGCGGTCCCTACGAGCAGTACTTC. It encodes CASSQDAGTSGPYEQYF.

This clone was counted between two and nine times. This chain joins TRBV30 and TRBJ2-7; the match to TRBD1 covers 9 bases. The CDR3 consists of 15 residues. V dropped 0 bases and J dropped 5; count of bases not matched to a gene: 8. Germline CDR1 is GTSNPN and CDR2 is SVGIG (reference sequence). CDR3 sequence (DNA): TGTGCCTGGAGTGTAATGAGGGGACAGGGTCACGAGCAGTACTTC. Residues: CAWSVMRGQGHEQYF.

The V gene is TRBV5-1, the J gene TRBJ2-7; no definite D call. The CDR3 loop spans 11 amino acids. Germline CDR1 reads SGHRS; CDR2 reads YFSETQ. V was pared by 0 bases and J by 4 bases, with 2 bases between. The CDR3 reads CASSLAYEQYF. The CDR3 nucleotides are TGCGCCAGCAGCTTGGCTTACGAGCAGTACTTC.

The J gene is TRBJ2-6, the V gene TRBV30; D gene unclear. CDR1 is GTSNPN, CDR2 SVGIG, per germline (reference sequence). Trimming took 3 bases from V and 5 from J, leaving 14 bases between them. The CDR3 is 15 amino acids. The CDR3 DNA follows: TGTGCCTGGAGCCTGACTCTCGGGTGGGCCAACGTCCTGACTTTC. Protein: CAWSLTLGWANVLTF.

There are a few counts of this clone. V and J are TRBV5-4 and TRBJ2-1; TRBD2 aligns across 7 bases. The CDR3 length is 13 residues. Trimming at V came to 0 bases and at J to 8 bases, leaving 2 bases not matched to a gene. Germline V gene lookup returns CDR1 SGHNT and CDR2 YYREEE (reference sequence). DNA of the CDR3: TGTGCCAGCAGCTTGGCGGGAGGCCATGAGCAGTTCTTC. Its protein is CASSLAGGHEQFF.

This clone has more than one count but fewer than ten. The chain carries TRBV4-1 and TRBJ1-3, with 8 nucleotides matching TRBD1. Losses at the gene ends were 0 bases for V and 4 bases for J; bases not matched to a gene: 5. The germline gives CDR1 MGHRA, CDR2 YSYEKL. This CDR3 comprises 16 residues. CDR3 DNA sequence: TGCGCCAGCAGCCAAGATGCCGGGACAGGAGGAAACACCATATATTTT. It codes for CASSQDAGTGGNTIYF.

The V and J genes are TRBV6-5 and TRBJ2-7; the D gene is possibly TRBD1 (6 bases). The germline CDR1 and CDR2 sequences are MNHEY and SVGAGI. CDR3 length equals 16 residues. Trimming shortened V by 0 bases and J by 4 bases, and 16 bases separated the two germline ends. CDR3 DNA sequence: TGTGCCAGCAGTTACTCCGCACCCGGGACAACGTACGAGCAGTACTTC. This encodes CASSYSAPGTTYEQYF.

The V and J genes are TRBV6-1 and TRBJ1-2, with 7 bases lining up with TRBD1. This CDR3 is built from 14 residues. Germline V CDR1 and CDR2: MNHNS, SASEGT. The trim removed 6 bases at V and 0 bases at J, leaving 4 bases unmatched. Written as DNA, the CDR3 is TGTGCCAGCAGACGGACAGGTACTAACTATGGCTACACCTTC. This gives the protein CASRRTGTNYGYTF.

The CDR3 DNA is TGTGCCAGCACTGGGCAAAACACCGGGGAGCTGTTTTTT. Protein: CASTGQNTGELFF. The V call is TRBV5-4, the J call TRBJ2-2; no clear D. Germline CDR1 reads SGHNT; CDR2 reads YYREEE (reference sequence). The CDR3 has 13 residues. The V end lost 6 bases, the J end lost 2 bases, and 8 bases lay between the germline ends.

This clone appeared once. The J gene is TRBJ1-2, the V gene TRBV6-5, with D uncertain. The CDR3 length is 15 residues. V was shortened by 6 bases and J by 2 bases, with 16 bases between the two germline ends. The V gene's germline CDR1 is MNHEY and CDR2 SVGAGI. The CDR3 DNA reads TGTGCCAGCAGCCACCGGACGGGGATAAACTATGGCTACACCTTC. Residues: CASSHRTGINYGYTF.

The chain links TRBV6-5 to TRBJ2-2, with 11 bases aligning to TRBD2. The CDR3 length is 13 residues. The J segment lost 7 bases and the V segment lost 8 bases, leaving 3 bases of the junction unmatched. CDR1 and CDR2 from the germline V gene are MNHEY and SVGAGI. CDR3 sequence reads: CASAGLAGGELFF. As DNA, the CDR3 is TGTGCCAGCGCTGGACTAGCGGGCGGGGAGCTGTTTTTT.

This clone came up once. The chain links TRBV6-6 to TRBJ2-7; 7 bases match TRBD1. The CDR3 is 13 residues long. Germline V CDR1 and CDR2: MNHNY, SVGAGI (reference sequence). V lost 6 bases to trimming and J lost 0 bases; unmatched junction nucleotides: 2. CDR3 sequence reads: CASRHRGSYEQYF. CDR3 sequence (DNA): TGTGCCAGCAGGCACAGGGGCTCCTACGAGCAGTACTTC.

This clone occurred once. The CDR3 region is CASSVDKASGTDTQYF. The CDR3 DNA reads as TGTGCCAGCTCAGTGGACAAAGCATCTGGCACAGATACGCAGTATTTT. V gene TRBV18 combines with J gene TRBJ2-3; TRBD1 might be the D (5 bases). CDR1 is KGHSH and CDR2 is LQKENI in the germline V gene. V was clipped by 5 bases and J by 1 base, with 16 bases between them. The CDR3 sequence is 16 residues long. The full variable domain, with the rest looked up from reference TRBV18 and TRBJ2-3, is NAGVMQNPRHLVRRRGQEARLRCSPMKGHSHVYWYRQLPEEGLKFMVYLQKENIIDESGMPKERFSAEFPKEGPSILRIQQVVRGDSAAYFCASSVDKASGTDTQYFGPGTRLTVL.

This clone was observed a single time. The chain combines TRBV28 with TRBJ1-4, with D unclear. The V gene lost 5 bases and the J gene lost 6 bases, with 7 bases spanning the gap. Germline values: CDR1 MDHEN, CDR2 SYDVKM. The CDR3 extends over 12 amino acids. CDR3 amino acids: CASSRLDEKLFF. Written as DNA, the CDR3 is TGTGCCAGCAGTCGCCTAGATGAAAAACTGTTTTTT.